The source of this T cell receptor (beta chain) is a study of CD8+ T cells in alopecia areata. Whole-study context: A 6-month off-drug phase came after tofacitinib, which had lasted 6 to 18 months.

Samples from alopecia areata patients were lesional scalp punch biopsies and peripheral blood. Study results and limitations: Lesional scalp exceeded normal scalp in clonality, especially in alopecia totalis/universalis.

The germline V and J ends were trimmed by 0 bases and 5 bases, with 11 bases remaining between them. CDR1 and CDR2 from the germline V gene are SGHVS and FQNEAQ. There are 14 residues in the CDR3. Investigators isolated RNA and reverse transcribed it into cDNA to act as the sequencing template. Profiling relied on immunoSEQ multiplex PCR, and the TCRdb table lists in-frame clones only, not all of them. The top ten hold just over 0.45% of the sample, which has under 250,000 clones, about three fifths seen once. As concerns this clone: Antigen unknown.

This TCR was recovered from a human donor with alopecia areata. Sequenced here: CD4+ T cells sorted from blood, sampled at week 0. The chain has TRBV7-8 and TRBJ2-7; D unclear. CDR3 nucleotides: TGTGCCAGCAGCTTAGCTCTCATGATCGACGAGCAGTACTTC. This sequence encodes CASSLALMIDEQYF. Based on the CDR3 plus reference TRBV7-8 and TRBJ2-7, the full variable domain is GAGVSQSPRYKVAKRGQDVALRCDPISGHVSLFWYQQALGQGPEFLTYFQNEAQLDKSGLPSDRFFAERPEGSVSTLKIQRTQQEDSAVYLCASSLALMIDEQYFGPGTRLTVT.